This paragraph covers one T cell receptor beta chain sequence. Antigen unknown. The PCR used 60 Vbeta and 13 Jbeta primers. Some clones are missing from TCRdb's copy, which holds only in-frame ones; the method was immunoSEQ multiplex PCR. The sample has about 140,000 clones, 65% to 80% seen once; the top ten hold 1.5% to 2%. This CDR3 comprises 15 residues. In germline, CDR1 is MNHEY, CDR2 SVGAGI. Losses at the gene ends were 5 bases for V and 3 bases for J; bases not matched to a gene: 6. These data come from a study of cytomegalovirus exposure and HLA in healthy donors. Study results and caveats: Previous analysis showed most TCR beta V segments were productive about 87% or about 30% of the time.

The chain uses TRBV6-5 and TRBJ1-3, with 8 bases fitting TRBD1. This sequence was found in a woman aged 25-40 years in good health and CMV-seronegative. The sequencing sample was made of PBMCs. This CDR3 reads CASSPSGGSGNTIYF. DNA of the CDR3: TGTGCCAGCAGTCCATCAGGGGGCAGTGGAAACACCATATATTTT.